This is a list of T cell receptor beta chains from one sample in a study of cytomegalovirus exposure and HLA in healthy donors. Data came from immunoSEQ multiplex PCR; TCRdb stores just in-frame clones and leaves some out. The sample lists approximately 89,000 clones; 85% were seen once. Material for sequencing was PBMCs. The receptors shown here come from a man aged 35 to 55 in good health and CMV-seropositive. Each CDR3 is given with its conserved first and last residue. D genes are given only for firm matches.

TRBJ2-3	-	TRBV5-1	12	TGCGCCAGCAGCTTCGGCACAGATACGCAGTATTTT	CASSFGTDTQYF
TRBJ2-3	TRBD2	TRBV18	16	TGTGCCAGCTCACCAACACTAGCGGGAGGGTCAGATACGCAGTATTTT	CASSPTLAGGSDTQYF
TRBJ1-2	-	TRBV6-5	13	TGTGCCAGCAGTTACCTCAGGGGTAATGGCTACACCTTC	CASSYLRGNGYTF
TRBJ2-3	-	TRBV5-1	14	TGCGCCAGCAACTTCGACGCGGGATCAGATACGCAGTATTTT	CASNFDAGSDTQYF
TRBJ2-1	-	TRBV6-4	16	TGTGCCAGCAGCCCCCTCAACAGGGTTGCCCTCAATGAGCAGTTCTTC	CASSPLNRVALNEQFF
TRBJ1-4	-	TRBV7-8	15	TGTGCCAGCAGCCAACAGGGACCAACTAATGAAAAACTGTTTTTT	CASSQQGPTNEKLFF
TRBJ1-5	-	TRBV18	13	TGTGCCAGCTCACCTGACAGCCATCAGCCCCAGCATTTT	CASSPDSHQPQHF
TRBJ2-1	TRBD2	TRBV10-3	17	TGTGCCATCAGTGAGTCGTCTAGCGGGAGGGAGTACAATGAGCAGTTCTTC	CAISESSSGREYNEQFF
TRBJ2-3	-	TRBV19	15	TGTGCCAGTAGTAAGGCGGCCCTCGGCACAGATACGCAGTATTTT	CASSKAALGTDTQYF
TRBJ2-2	-	TRBV28	15	TGTGCCAGCAGTCCCCTGGCGGAGGGGACCGGGGAGCTGTTTTTT	CASSPLAEGTGELFF
TRBJ1-2	TRBD1	TRBV5-5	13	TGTGCCAGCAGCATAGGACAGGGGAAGTTCTACACCTTC	CASSIGQGKFYTF
TRBJ2-5	TRBD2	TRBV7-2	15	TGTGCCAGCAGCTTATGGACTAGCTCTACAGAGACCCAGTACTTC	CASSLWTSSTETQYF
TRBJ2-3	TRBD2	TRBV19	18	TGTGCCAGTAGTATAGATCTCGCTAGCGGAGCCCGTGGAGATACGCAGTATTTT	CASSIDLASGARGDTQYF